This note documents a single T cell receptor (beta chain) sequence. The antigen is not known. The germline V and J ends were trimmed by 6 bases and 3 bases, with 14 bases remaining between them. This CDR3 is built from 14 residues. The V gene's germline CDR1 is PRHDT and CDR2 FYEKMQ (reference sequence). The data belong to a study of T cells in localized non-small cell lung cancer. Findings and limits, study-wide: The highest T cell clonality was in uninvolved adjacent lung, above tumor. Paired adjacent lung recovered a median around 60 of the top 100 tumor clones. A single tumor region was sequenced, leaving heterogeneity possible.

The repertoire was sequenced with immunoSEQ multiplex PCR; TCRdb's copy has only in-frame clones and lacks some. The sample lists about 2,800 clones; about 32% were seen once. The starting material was lung tumor tissue, obtained before any cancer treatment. The rearrangement uses TRBV13 and TRBJ1-1, with D possibly being TRBD1 (6 bases). This receptor was taken from a male donor at least 60 years old with stage II squamous cell lung carcinoma. DNA of the CDR3: TGTGCCAGCAGGGGGGGGGCAGGGTACACTGAAGCTTTCTTT. It is translated as CASRGGAGYTEAFF.